The 21 T cell receptor beta chains in this list originate from one sample, sequenced in a study of cytomegalovirus exposure and HLA in healthy donors. Primers included in the PCR were 60 Vbeta and 13 Jbeta primers. This table comes from immunoSEQ multiplex PCR, and its TCRdb copy is limited to in-frame clones, with some not included. Its clone listing holds around 120,000 clones. The sample was PBMCs. Receptor source: a man aged 18 to 30 in good health and CMV-seronegative.

The gene calls are TRBV5-5 and TRBJ1-4; TRBD1 aligns across 7 bases. The V gene end was trimmed by 0 bases and the J gene end by 1 base; junction bases not matched to a gene: 9. Germline CDR1 and CDR2: SGHKS and YYEKEE (reference sequence). The CDR3 runs to 18 residues. The CDR3 DNA reads TGTGCCAGCAGCTTGGTCTGGCGGCAGGGGGGAACTAATGAAAAACTGTTTTTT. It is translated as CASSLVWRQGGTNEKLFF.

The chain recombines TRBV5-1 with TRBJ1-1; 8 bases map to TRBD1. The junction had 8 bases not matched to a gene; V was cut back by 3 bases and J by 4 bases. Germline CDR1 SGHRS, CDR2 YFSETQ. The length of the CDR3 is 15 residues. CDR3: CASSSPDRGGTEAFF. The CDR3 coding sequence is TGCGCCAGCAGCTCCCCAGACAGGGGAGGCACTGAAGCTTTCTTT. Looking up the rest from reference TRBV5-1 and TRBJ1-1 gives the full variable domain: KAGVTQTPRYLIKTRGQQVTLSCSPISGHRSVSWYQQTPGQGLQFLFEYFSETQRNKGNFPGRFSGRQFSNSRSEMNVSTLELGDSALYLCASSSPDRGGTEAFFGQGTRLTVV.

This rearrangement joins TRBV7-3 to TRBJ1-6; 8 nucleotides match TRBD1. CDR1 and CDR2 (germline): SGHTA, FQGTGA. The V gene end was trimmed by 5 bases and the J gene end by 10 bases; junction bases not matched to a gene: 7. CDR3 length equals 14 residues. CDR3 DNA sequence: TGTGCCAGCAGCGCCTCAGGGGGCCGCTCACCCCTCCACTTT. It specifies CASSASGGRSPLHF.

The chain carries TRBV20-1 and TRBJ2-5, with D unresolved. The V gene's germline CDR1 is DFQATT and CDR2 SNEGSKA (reference sequence). The CDR3 loop spans 11 amino acids. The V gene lost 6 bases and the J gene lost 5 bases, with 10 bases spanning the gap. The CDR3 region is CSASSRETQYF. The CDR3 DNA sequence: TGCAGTGCCTCCTCACGGGAGACCCAGTACTTC.

The chain has TRBV5-1 and TRBJ2-7; 9 positions agree with TRBD1. Germline CDR1 SGHRS, CDR2 YFSETQ. J gave up 6 bases and V 3 bases, and 10 bases lay outside the gene matches. This CDR3 is 15 amino acids long. The CDR3 nucleotides read TGCGCCAGCAGCTCTATTGACAGGGGGAGGAGCGAGCAGTACTTC. It codes for CASSSIDRGRSEQYF.

The chain uses TRBV4-1 and TRBJ1-5; no definite D call. Germline loops: CDR1 MGHRA, CDR2 YSYEKL. V lost 1 base, J lost 2 bases, and 9 bases lay in between. This CDR3 is built from 15 residues. CDR3 amino acids: CASSQGLPGNQPQHF. The CDR3 nucleotides are TGCGCCAGCAGCCAAGGACTGCCGGGCAATCAGCCCCAGCATTTT.

The chain combines TRBV19 with TRBJ1-2; TRBD1 agrees at 7 bases. The CDR3 loop spans 17 amino acids. V gave up 0 bases and J gave up 0 bases; unmatched junction bases: 7. From germline, CDR1 is LNHDA and CDR2 SQIVND (reference sequence). CDR3: CASSIDRDSPTNYGYTF. In DNA, the CDR3 is TGTGCCAGTAGTATAGATCGGGACAGCCCCACTAACTATGGCTACACCTTC. Full variable domain (rest looked up from reference TRBV19 and TRBJ1-2): DGGITQSPKYLFRKEGQNVTLSCEQNLNHDAMYWYRQDPGQGLRLIYYSQIVNDFQKGDIAEGYSVSREKKESFPLTVTSAQKNPTAFYLCASSIDRDSPTNYGYTFGSGTRLTVV.

V usage is TRBV2 and J usage is TRBJ1-1, with TRBD1 as a possible D gene (6 bases). Germline V gene lookup returns CDR1 SNHLY and CDR2 FYNNEI. The V end was cut by 8 bases, the J end by 7 bases, with 11 bases between. The CDR3 spans 11 residues. The CDR3 sequence is CASPGQFEAFF. In nucleotides, the CDR3 is TGTGCCAGCCCAGGACAGTTTGAAGCTTTCTTT.

The chain links TRBV11-2 to TRBJ2-7, with 10 bases that match TRBD2. The germline gives CDR1 SGHAT, CDR2 FQNNGV. The V gene end was trimmed by 1 base and the J gene end by 6 bases; junction bases not matched to a gene: 3. The CDR3 is made up of 14 amino acids. CDR3 residues: CASSLGLAGVEQYF. The CDR3 region has the DNA TGTGCCAGCAGCTTAGGGCTAGCGGGAGTCGAGCAGTACTTC.

Notes on this clone: Other DNA sequences in the sample encode the same CDR3. This chain connects TRBV5-1 to TRBJ1-1; D is undetermined. CDR3 length: 13 residues. V was pared by 0 bases and J by 4 bases, with 7 bases between. CDR1 and CDR2 from the germline V gene are SGHRS and YFSETQ. The CDR3 loop reads CASSLAGVTEAFF. CDR3 nucleotides: TGCGCCAGCAGCTTGGCAGGTGTCACTGAAGCTTTCTTT.

The chain combines TRBV27 with TRBJ1-1; no reliable D call. The CDR3 extends over 13 amino acids. V dropped 7 bases and J dropped 4 bases, with 13 bases sitting between them. Germline assignment: CDR1 MNHEY and CDR2 SMNVEV (reference sequence). CDR3 sequence reads: CASIRPSGTEAFF. CDR3 DNA: TGTGCCAGCATCAGACCCTCGGGCACTGAAGCTTTCTTT.

The J gene is TRBJ2-7, the V gene TRBV5-1, with TRBD1 identical over 8 bases. Germline CDR1 is SGHRS and CDR2 is YFSETQ. The J segment lost 2 bases and the V segment lost 4 bases, leaving 14 bases of the junction unmatched. This CDR3 has 17 residues. The CDR3: CASSPPIRTGFTYEQYF. CDR3 DNA sequence: TGCGCCAGCAGCCCTCCCATACGGACAGGGTTCACCTACGAGCAGTACTTC.

The V gene is TRBV9, the J gene TRBJ2-2, with a possible D match to TRBD1 (5 bases). The V gene lost 4 bases and the J gene lost 4 bases, with 20 bases spanning the gap. This CDR3 has 17 amino acids. Germline CDR1 SGDLS, CDR2 YYNGEE. CDR3 nucleotides: TGTGCCAGCAGCTTAAACCCTAGACAGAAGAGCACCGGGGAGCTGTTTTTT. Translated: CASSLNPRQKSTGELFF.

This chain uses TRBV27 with TRBJ2-7, with a possible D match to TRBD2 (5 bases). This CDR3 is 13 amino acids long. Germline CDR1 is MNHEY and CDR2 is SMNVEV (reference sequence). Trimming cost V 7 bases and J 6 bases, with 16 bases left between them. The CDR3 bases are TGTGCCAGCACGTCGGGATATCAAGGCGAGCAGTACTTC. This codes for CASTSGYQGEQYF.

V is TRBV6-4 and J is TRBJ1-6; TRBD1 matches 7 bases. The CDR3 runs 13 residues. The germline CDR1 and CDR2 sequences are MRHNA and SNTAGT. Trimming cost V 0 bases and J 13 bases; bases outside gene matches: 3. The CDR3 sequence: CASSDSVRGPLHF. The CDR3 region has the DNA TGTGCCAGCAGTGACTCGGTCAGGGGGCCCCTCCACTTT.

This sequence joins TRBV6-5 and TRBJ2-2; 8 bases are a match to TRBD2. This CDR3 comprises 14 residues. Trimming took 6 bases from V and 5 from J; bases not matched to a gene: 5. CDR1 MNHEY and CDR2 SVGAGI come from the germline V gene. The CDR3 DNA reads TGTGCCAGCAGGCGGGGGGCGCGGACCGGGGAGCTGTTTTTT. Translation: CASRRGARTGELFF.

The chain links TRBV27 to TRBJ2-1; TRBD2 matches at 8 bases. The ends lost 0 bases at V and 6 bases at J; junction bases unmatched: 7. The CDR3 runs 16 residues. Germline V CDR1 and CDR2: MNHEY, SMNVEV (reference sequence). The DNA of the CDR3 is TGTGCCAGCAGTTTATCTCTTACCGGGAGGGCCAATGAGCAGTTCTTC. Amino acids: CASSLSLTGRANEQFF.

The chain has TRBV11-2 and TRBJ1-1, with TRBD1 identical over 8 bases. Germline V gene lookup returns CDR1 SGHAT and CDR2 FQNNGV. The junction had 7 bases not matched to a gene; V was cut back by 5 bases and J by 5 bases. The CDR3 has 14 amino acids. CDR3: CASSATTGGTEAFF. In DNA, the CDR3 is TGTGCCAGCAGCGCAACAACAGGGGGGACTGAAGCTTTCTTT.

The chain employs TRBV19 and TRBJ2-1; 9 bases map to TRBD2. With V trimmed by 4 bases and J by 5 bases, 6 bases remained unmatched. CDR1 and CDR2 from the germline V gene are LNHDA and SQIVND (reference sequence). This CDR3 comprises 15 residues. The CDR3 DNA sequence: TGTGCCAGTAGTAGTCCTAGCGGGGCGAACAATGAGCAGTTCTTC. Protein: CASSSPSGANNEQFF.

The chain employs TRBV27 and TRBJ2-3; 7 bases map to TRBD2. Germline-derived CDR1 and CDR2 are MNHEY and SMNVEV (reference sequence). Trimming took 8 bases from V and 2 from J; bases not matched to a gene: 10. The CDR3 length is 15 residues. The CDR3 reads CASSDQRGFTDTQYF. DNA of the CDR3: TGTGCCAGCTCTGATCAGCGGGGCTTCACAGATACGCAGTATTTT.

The J gene is TRBJ2-2, the V gene TRBV5-1; D might be TRBD2 (6 bases). Germline CDR1 and CDR2: SGHRS and YFSETQ. Trimming stripped 7 bases from V and 4 bases from J, with 17 bases between. This CDR3 contains 15 residues. The CDR3 reads CASRGSLTATGELFF. The CDR3 DNA reads as TGCGCCAGCCGGGGGAGCCTTACAGCCACCGGGGAGCTGTTTTTT.